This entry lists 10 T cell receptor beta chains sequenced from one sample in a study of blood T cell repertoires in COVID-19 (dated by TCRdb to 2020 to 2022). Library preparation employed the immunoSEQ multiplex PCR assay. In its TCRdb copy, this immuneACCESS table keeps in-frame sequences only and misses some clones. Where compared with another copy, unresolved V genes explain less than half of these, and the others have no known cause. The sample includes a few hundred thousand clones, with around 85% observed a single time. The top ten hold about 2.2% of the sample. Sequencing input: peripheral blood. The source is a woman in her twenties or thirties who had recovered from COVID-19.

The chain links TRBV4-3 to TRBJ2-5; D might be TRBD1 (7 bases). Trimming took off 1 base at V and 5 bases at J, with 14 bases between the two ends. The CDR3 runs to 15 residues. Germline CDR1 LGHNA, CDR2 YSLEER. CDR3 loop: CASSQVLQGRETQYF. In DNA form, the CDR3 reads TGCGCCAGCAGCCAAGTTTTACAGGGGAGGGAGACCCAGTACTTC.

For the CDR3, the DNA is TGCAGCGTTGAATTGGGGGGGCGGGATGGCTACACCTTC. Amino acids: CSVELGGRDGYTF. The chain carries TRBV29-1 and TRBJ1-2; a weak D match, TRBD1 (6 bases). CDR1 SQVTM and CDR2 ANQGSEA come from the germline V gene. Trimming shortened V by 2 bases and J by 6 bases, and 13 bases separated the two germline ends. This CDR3 contains 13 residues.

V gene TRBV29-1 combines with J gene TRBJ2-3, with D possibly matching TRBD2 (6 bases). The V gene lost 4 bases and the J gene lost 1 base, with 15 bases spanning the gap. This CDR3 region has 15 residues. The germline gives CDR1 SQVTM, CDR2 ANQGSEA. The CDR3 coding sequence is TGCAGCGTTGGCCCCTTGGGGGAGGGCACAGATACGCAGTATTTT. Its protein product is CSVGPLGEGTDTQYF.

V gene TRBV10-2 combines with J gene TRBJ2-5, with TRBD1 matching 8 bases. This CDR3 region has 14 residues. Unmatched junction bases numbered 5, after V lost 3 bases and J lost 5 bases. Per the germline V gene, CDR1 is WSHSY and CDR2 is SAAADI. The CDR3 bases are TGCGCCAGCAGTGAACAGGGGGGTAAGGAGACCCAGTACTTC. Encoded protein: CASSEQGGKETQYF.

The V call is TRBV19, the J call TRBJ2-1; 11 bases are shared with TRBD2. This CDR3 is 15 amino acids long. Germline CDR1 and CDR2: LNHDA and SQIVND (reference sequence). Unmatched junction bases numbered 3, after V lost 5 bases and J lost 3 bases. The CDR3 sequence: CASSLAGGYYNEQFF. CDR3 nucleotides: TGTGCCAGTAGTCTAGCGGGAGGCTACTACAATGAGCAGTTCTTC.

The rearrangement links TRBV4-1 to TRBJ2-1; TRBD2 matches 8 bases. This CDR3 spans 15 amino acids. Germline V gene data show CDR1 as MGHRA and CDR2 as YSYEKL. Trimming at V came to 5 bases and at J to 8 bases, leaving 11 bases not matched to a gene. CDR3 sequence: CASSKTSGGMDEQFF. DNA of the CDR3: TGCGCCAGCAGCAAAACTAGCGGAGGGATGGATGAGCAGTTCTTC.

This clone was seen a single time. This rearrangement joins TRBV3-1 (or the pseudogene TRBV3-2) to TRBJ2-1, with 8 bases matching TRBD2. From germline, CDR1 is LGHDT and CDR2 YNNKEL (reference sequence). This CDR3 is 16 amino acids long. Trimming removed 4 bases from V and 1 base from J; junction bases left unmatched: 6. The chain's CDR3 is CASSRDGGASYNEQFF. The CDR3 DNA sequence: TGTGCCAGCAGCCGCGACGGGGGGGCGTCCTACAATGAGCAGTTCTTC.

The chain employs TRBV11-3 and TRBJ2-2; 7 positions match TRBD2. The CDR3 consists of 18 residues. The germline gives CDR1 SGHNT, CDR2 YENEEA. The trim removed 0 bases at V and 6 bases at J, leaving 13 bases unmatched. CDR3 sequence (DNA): TGTGCCAGCAGCTTAGATTTGGGAGGGACTTCCTCGGCCGGGGAGCTGTTTTTT. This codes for CASSLDLGGTSSAGELFF.

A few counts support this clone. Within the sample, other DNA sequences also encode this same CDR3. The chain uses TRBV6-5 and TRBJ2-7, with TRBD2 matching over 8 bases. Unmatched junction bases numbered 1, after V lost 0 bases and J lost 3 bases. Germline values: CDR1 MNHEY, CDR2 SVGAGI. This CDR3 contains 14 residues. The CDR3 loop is CASSYSSGDYEQYF. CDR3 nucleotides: TGTGCCAGCAGTTACTCTAGCGGGGACTACGAGCAGTACTTC.

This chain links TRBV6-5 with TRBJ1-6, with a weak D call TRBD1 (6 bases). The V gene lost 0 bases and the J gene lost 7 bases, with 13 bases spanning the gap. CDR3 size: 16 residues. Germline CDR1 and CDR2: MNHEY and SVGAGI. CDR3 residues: CASSYSTNGQNSPLHF. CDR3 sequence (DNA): TGTGCCAGCAGTTACTCGACCAACGGACAGAATTCACCCCTCCACTTT.